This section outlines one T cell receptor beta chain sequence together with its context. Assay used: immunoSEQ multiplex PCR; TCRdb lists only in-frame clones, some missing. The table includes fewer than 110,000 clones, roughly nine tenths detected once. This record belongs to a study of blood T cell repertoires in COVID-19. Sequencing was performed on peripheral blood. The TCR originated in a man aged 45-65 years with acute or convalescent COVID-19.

The CDR3 nucleotides read TGTGCCAGCAGTTTAAACACAGAAGCTGGCAATCAGCCCCAGCATTTT. The encoded protein is CASSLNTEAGNQPQHF. The chain recombines TRBV27 with TRBJ1-5; D is unresolved. Per the germline V gene, CDR1 is MNHEY and CDR2 is SMNVEV (reference sequence). The CDR3 is 16 residues long. V was cut by 2 bases and J by 2 bases, with 13 bases left in between.